The 27 T cell receptor beta chains reported below all come from one sample, sequenced in a study of blood T cell repertoires in COVID-19. The data were produced by immunoSEQ multiplex PCR, yet TCRdb's version contains in-frame clones alone and is incomplete. The data hold 180,000 or so clones, with around nine tenths observed a single time. Sequenced: peripheral blood. These receptors all come from a man between 65 and 79 years old with acute or convalescent COVID-19.

The rearrangement joins TRBV2 to TRBJ1-1; 7 nucleotides match TRBD1. The J segment lost 5 bases and the V segment lost 5 bases, leaving 2 bases of the junction unmatched. Germline CDR1 is SNHLY and CDR2 is FYNNEI. This CDR3 is built from 12 residues. The CDR3 spells CASSLDRTEAFF. In DNA, the CDR3 is TGTGCCAGCAGTTTGGACAGGACTGAAGCTTTCTTT.

The chain employs TRBV29-1 and TRBJ1-4; D is unresolved. V gave up 7 bases and J gave up 12 bases, with 18 bases separating them. The CDR3 runs to 12 residues. CDR1 SQVTM and CDR2 ANQGSEA come from the germline V gene. Here the CDR3 DNA reads TGCAGCGCCGGGGAGGAAAGAATTGAACTGTTTTTT. It yields the protein CSAGEERIELFF.

In its sample, this clone was seen once. The V call is TRBV10-3, the J call TRBJ2-7; D not resolved. Between the trimmed V and J ends, which lost 8 bases and 1 base, there was a span of 3 bases. Germline V gives CDR1 ENHRY, CDR2 SYGVKD. This CDR3 region has 10 residues. This chain's CDR3 is CAIPSYEQYF. The CDR3 bases are TGTGCCATCCCATCCTACGAGCAGTACTTC.

The J gene is TRBJ1-2, the V gene TRBV28; D unclear. This CDR3 spans 12 amino acids. V was shortened by 3 bases and J by 4 bases, with 6 bases between the two germline ends. Germline V CDR1 and CDR2: MDHEN, SYDVKM. The CDR3 spells CASSFQRYGYTF. The CDR3 nucleotides are TGTGCCAGCAGTTTTCAGCGCTATGGCTACACCTTC.

This rearrangement joins TRBV24-1 to TRBJ2-1; the D is unclear. Germline lookup yields CDR1 KGHDR and CDR2 SFDVKD. Between the trimmed V and J ends, which lost 5 bases and 8 bases, there was a span of 9 bases. CDR3 length equals 12 residues. The CDR3 spells CATSVGGHEQFF. CDR3 bases: TGTGCCACCAGTGTAGGCGGCCATGAGCAGTTCTTC.

This clone has more than one count but fewer than ten. CDR3 coding DNA: TGTGCCAGCTCACCACCATTGCAGGAAAAACTGTTTTTT. It codes for CASSPPLQEKLFF. V is TRBV18 and J is TRBJ1-4; D gene unclear. Germline lookup yields CDR1 KGHSH and CDR2 LQKENI. This CDR3 spans 13 amino acids. The ends were cut back, 0 bases at V and 8 bases at J, with 7 bases in the middle.

V is TRBV24-1 and J is TRBJ2-7; TRBD1 agrees at 10 bases. With 3 bases clipped from V and 6 bases from J, the junction kept 10 bases outside the gene matches. The CDR3 totals 16 residues. Germline CDR1 and CDR2: KGHDR and SFDVKD. CDR3 loop: CATSDPRQGAGGEQYF. CDR3 bases: TGTGCCACCAGTGATCCTAGACAGGGGGCGGGCGGCGAGCAGTACTTC.

V is TRBV5-5 and J is TRBJ1-1; no definite D call. Germline V gene lookup returns CDR1 SGHKS and CDR2 YYEKEE (reference sequence). With 4 bases removed from V and 3 bases from J, the gap between germline ends came to 10 bases. This CDR3 is built from 13 residues. CDR3 coding DNA: TGTGCCAGCAGCGGAGACGGCTACACTGAAGCTTTCTTT. This codes for CASSGDGYTEAFF.

The rearrangement joins TRBV7-9 to TRBJ1-4; 10 nucleotides line up with TRBD1. CDR3 length equals 15 residues. The germline CDR1 and CDR2 sequences are SEHNR and FQNEAQ (reference sequence). The V and J ends lost 1 base and 8 bases, in that order; junction bases with no gene match: 4. The CDR3 region is CASSLGDRGLEKLFF. In DNA, the CDR3 is TGTGCCAGCAGCTTAGGGGACAGGGGTCTCGAAAAACTGTTTTTT.

The genes are TRBV5-4 and TRBJ1-1, with 10 bases identical to TRBD1. Germline values: CDR1 SGHNT, CDR2 YYREEE (reference sequence). The CDR3 extends over 14 amino acids. After removal of 1 base from V and 4 bases from J, the junction contained 1 base not matched to a gene. The CDR3 DNA follows: TGTGCCAGCAGCTTGAGGACAGGGGGCACTGAAGCTTTCTTT. It is translated as CASSLRTGGTEAFF.

The chain combines TRBV7-9 with TRBJ2-3; TRBD2 is a possible D gene (5 bases). V lost 5 bases and J 6 bases, leaving 12 bases between the germline ends. Germline V lookup: CDR1 SEHNR, CDR2 FQNEAQ (reference sequence). The CDR3 loop spans 13 amino acids. The CDR3 reads CASSPTRGDTQYF. Written as DNA, the CDR3 is TGTGCCAGCAGCCCCACTCGGGGTGATACGCAGTATTTT. Together with reference TRBV7-9 and TRBJ2-3, the CDR3 gives the full variable domain: DTGVSQNPRHKITKRGQNVTFRCDPISEHNRLYWYRQTLGQGPEFLTYFQNEAQLEKSRLLSDRFSAERPKGSFSTLEIQRTEQGDSAMYLCASSPTRGDTQYFGPGTRLTVL.

The chain carries TRBV6-5 and TRBJ2-1, with D tentatively TRBD2 (6 bases). This CDR3 has 13 residues. The germline V gene encodes CDR1 MNHEY and CDR2 SVGAGI. V was pared by 4 bases and J by 6 bases, with 10 bases between. The CDR3 sequence is CASSLTRSNEQFF. Written as DNA, the CDR3 is TGTGCCAGCAGTTTGACTAGATCCAATGAGCAGTTCTTC.

The chain has TRBV4-2 and TRBJ2-2; 8 positions agree with TRBD2. Germline CDR1 is LGHNA and CDR2 is YNFKEQ. This CDR3 is built from 16 residues. V was pared by 1 base and J by 3 bases, with 4 bases of the junction left unmatched. The CDR3 nucleotides read TGTGCCAGCAGCCAAGTACTAGCGGAGTACACCGGGGAGCTGTTTTTT. Protein sequence: CASSQVLAEYTGELFF.

This clone was recorded a few times. The chain couples TRBV9 to TRBJ1-4; the D is unclear. The CDR3 has 16 residues. V gave up 0 bases and J gave up 5 bases, with 14 bases separating them. Per germline, CDR1 SGDLS and CDR2 YYNGEE. DNA for the CDR3: TGTGCCAGCAGCGTAGGAACGTCGAGGAGGAATGAAAAACTGTTTTTT. Encoded protein: CASSVGTSRRNEKLFF.

The chain employs TRBV18 and TRBJ2-4; D call uncertain. Per the germline V gene, CDR1 is KGHSH and CDR2 is LQKENI. V lost 4 bases and J 8 bases, leaving 9 bases between the germline ends. CDR3 length: 12 residues. CDR3 region: CASSLISDIQYF. The CDR3, as DNA: TGTGCCAGCTCACTGATTTCGGACATTCAGTACTTC.

V and J are TRBV12-3 or TRBV12-4 and TRBJ1-1; D unresolved. The CDR3 length is 11 residues. V shed 6 bases and J shed 12 bases, with 14 bases lying between them. In DNA, the CDR3 is TGTGCCAGCAGCCTAGGGAGCGTGCCTTTCTTT. It codes for CASSLGSVPFF.

The chain is built from TRBV3-1 (or the pseudogene TRBV3-2) and TRBJ1-5; D perhaps matches TRBD1 (6 bases). Germline V lookup: CDR1 LGHDT, CDR2 YNNKEL (reference sequence). The CDR3 consists of 12 residues. V lost 6 bases and J lost 6, with 9 bases in between. For the CDR3, the DNA is TGTGCCAGCAGTCAGACAGGTCAGCCCCAGCATTTT. It is translated as CASSQTGQPQHF.

This chain links TRBV29-1 with TRBJ2-1, with 15 nucleotides matching TRBD2. Looked up from germline, CDR1 is SQVTM and CDR2 is ANQGSEA. The trim removed 4 bases at V and 8 bases at J, leaving 6 bases unmatched. The CDR3 has 15 amino acids. Here the CDR3 reads CSVAPGLAGGYEQFF. The CDR3 nucleotides read TGCAGCGTTGCCCCGGGACTAGCGGGGGGTTATGAGCAGTTCTTC.

The gene calls are TRBV10-3 and TRBJ1-3, with D uncertain. V lost 4 bases, J lost 0 bases, and 13 bases lay in between. The CDR3 spans 16 residues. The V gene's germline CDR1 is ENHRY and CDR2 SYGVKD. CDR3: CAISGGVVPSGNTIYF. In DNA, the CDR3 is TGTGCCATCAGTGGAGGTGTGGTCCCCTCTGGAAACACCATATATTTT.

The genes are TRBV29-1 and TRBJ2-7, with 8 bases lining up with TRBD2. Germline V gene sequence: CDR1 SQVTM, CDR2 ANQGSEA. Trimming removed 4 bases from V and 5 bases from J; junction bases left unmatched: 13. This CDR3 has 15 residues. The CDR3 spells CSVGPQGTREDEQYF. CDR3 bases: TGCAGCGTTGGCCCCCAGGGGACTAGGGAGGACGAGCAGTACTTC.

The chain has TRBV18 and TRBJ2-1; possible D gene TRBD2, 6 bases. Germline V gene lookup returns CDR1 KGHSH and CDR2 LQKENI. The CDR3 is 11 amino acids. The V gene lost 5 bases and the J gene lost 15 bases, with 14 bases spanning the gap. The CDR3 is CASSNRERWFF. The DNA of the CDR3 is TGTGCCAGCTCAAATCGGGAGAGGTGGTTCTTC.

V is TRBV28 and J is TRBJ1-2; possibly TRBD1 for D (6 bases). Between the trimmed V and J ends, which lost 7 bases and 5 bases, there was a span of 20 bases. Germline loops: CDR1 MDHEN, CDR2 SYDVKM. The CDR3 is made up of 15 amino acids. DNA of the CDR3: TGTGCCAGCACTTCTCACAGGGAGTTGAGTTATGGCTACACCTTC. It yields the protein CASTSHRELSYGYTF.

A single count supports this clone. The rearrangement uses TRBV12-5 and TRBJ2-5; TRBD1 aligns across 8 bases. The CDR3 spans 13 residues. Germline CDR1 is LGHNT and CDR2 is FRNRAP. V trimming: 5 bases; J trimming: 4 bases; junction bases outside the gene matches: 3. CDR3 loop: CASGDRGGETQYF. Here the CDR3 DNA reads TGTGCTAGTGGTGACAGGGGAGGAGAGACCCAGTACTTC.

The chain combines TRBV5-6 with TRBJ1-2; 7 bases are a match to TRBD1. Germline lookup yields CDR1 SGHDT and CDR2 YYEEEE. This CDR3 has 15 amino acids. V lost 4 bases to trimming and J lost 4 bases; unmatched junction nucleotides: 10. CDR3 coding DNA: TGTGCCAGCAGCCAGGACAGGAGGCCAATCTATGGCTACACCTTC. It translates to CASSQDRRPIYGYTF.

This clone was recorded a few times. This chain links TRBV5-1 with TRBJ1-2; unclear D gene. Germline CDR1 is SGHRS and CDR2 is YFSETQ. The CDR3 extends over 13 amino acids. V lost 0 bases and J lost 7, with 10 bases in between. CDR3 loop: CASSLGEGRGYTF. DNA for the CDR3: TGCGCCAGCAGCTTGGGGGAGGGTCGTGGCTACACCTTC.

The V call is TRBV2, the J call TRBJ2-3; 7 bases fit TRBD2. The V segment lost 6 bases and the J segment 3 bases; nucleotides outside the gene matches: 3. The CDR3 has 13 amino acids. CDR1 and CDR2 (germline): SNHLY, FYNNEI. CDR3 in DNA: TGTGCCAGCAGAGGACTAGTGACAGATACGCAGTATTTT. Amino acid sequence: CASRGLVTDTQYF.

The rearrangement uses TRBV29-1 and TRBJ1-2; D may be TRBD1 (6 bases). Germline V gene sequence: CDR1 SQVTM, CDR2 ANQGSEA. The CDR3 covers 16 residues. Trimming took 1 base from V and 4 from J, leaving 19 bases between them. CDR3 bases: TGCAGCGTTGAAGCCTTTGGGCAGGGGAGAAGCTATGGCTACACCTTC. Translating it yields CSVEAFGQGRSYGYTF.